The 11 T cell receptor beta chains presented below share a single source sample, sequenced in a study of CD8+CD57+ T cells in acquired aplastic anemia listed by TCRdb under 2018. Sequenced on an Illumina HiSeq 2000. Genomic DNA served as template for TCR beta VDJ combination and CDR3 sequence profiling. The raw public reads went through TCRdb reprocessing: fastp at Q25, MiXCR clone calling, in-frame beta chains kept. Every distinct CDR3 protein forms one entry, paired with its most common genes and DNA. This sample comprises 250,000 to 350,000 distinct CDR3 sequences, 55% to 60% of them detected only once. The top ten hold 6.5% to 10% of the sample. The sequenced material came from sorted CD4+, CD8+, or CD8+CD57+ T cells (not recorded which) from PBMCs. The receptors shown here come from a human donor with severe aplastic anemia or a healthy control (not recorded which).

The table lists this clonotype with many counts. The rearrangement joins TRBV13 to TRBJ1-4, with a weak D call TRBD1 (6 bases). CDR1 PRHDT and CDR2 FYEKMQ come from the germline V gene (reference sequence). The CDR3 is 14 amino acids. V gave up 5 bases and J gave up 8 bases, with 15 bases separating them. The CDR3 spells CASSHTGFEEKLFF. The CDR3 DNA is TGTGCCAGCAGCCACACAGGGTTTGAGGAAAAACTGTTTTTT.

This clonotype was recorded once. The gene calls are TRBV12-3 or TRBV12-4 and TRBJ1-2; D unresolved. V was cut by 0 bases and J by 2 bases, with 7 bases left in between. This CDR3 region has 14 residues. CDR3 residues: CASSLAPENYGYTF. CDR3 DNA sequence: TGTGCCAGCAGTTTAGCGCCTGAGAACTATGGCTACACCTTC.

The J gene is TRBJ2-2, the V gene TRBV2; 12 bases are shared with TRBD2. J gave up 3 bases and V 8 bases, and 10 bases lay outside the gene matches. This CDR3 contains 17 residues. Looked up from germline, CDR1 is SNHLY and CDR2 is FYNNEI. CDR3 coding DNA: TGTGCCAGCCGCTCCGGGACTAGCGGGCTATACACCGGGGAGCTGTTTTTT. Translating it yields CASRSGTSGLYTGELFF.

V and J are TRBV7-3 and TRBJ1-1; D unclear. From germline, CDR1 is SGHTA and CDR2 FQGTGA. The CDR3 has 14 residues. Trimming left V 0 bases short and J 0 bases short, with 5 bases between. CDR3 region: CASSLTPMNTEAFF. CDR3 sequence (DNA): TGTGCCAGCAGCTTAACCCCAATGAACACTGAAGCTTTCTTT.

This clonotype has ten or more counts. The chain recombines TRBV12-3 or TRBV12-4 with TRBJ2-5; the D is unclear. The ends were cut back, 1 base at V and 5 bases at J, with 11 bases in the middle. The CDR3 contains 14 residues. CDR3 residues: CASSLGASQETQYF. CDR3 sequence (DNA): TGTGCCAGCAGTTTAGGGGCTTCTCAGGAGACCCAGTACTTC.

This clonotype was counted a few times. A clone one base away is much larger, so this may be a read error. The chain couples TRBV5-1 to TRBJ1-5; 7 bases agree with TRBD1. Germline-derived CDR1 and CDR2 are SGHRS and YFSETQ. This CDR3 has 15 amino acids. The CDR3 DNA reads TGCGCCAGCAGCTTGTGGGACAGTAGCGATCAGCCCCAGCATTTT. This encodes CASSLWDSSDQPQHF.

V and J are TRBV14 and TRBJ1-6; D remains ambiguous. The germline V gene has CDR1 SGHDN and CDR2 FVKESK. V was pared by 2 bases and J by 12 bases, with 11 bases between. This CDR3 is built from 13 residues. As DNA, the CDR3 is TGTGCCAGCAGCCAATCTCGCCAGTTACCCCTCCACTTT. As protein: CASSQSRQLPLHF. The entire variable domain, with the rest obtained from reference TRBV14 and TRBJ1-6, is as follows: EAGVTQFPSHSVIEKGQTVTLRCDPISGHDNLYWYRRVMGKEIKFLLHFVKESKQDESGMPNNRFLAERTGGTYSTLKVQPAELEDSGVYFCASSQSRQLPLHFGNGTRLTVT.

To note about this clonotype: Since a much larger clone is just one base distant, this may be a read error. The chain links TRBV6-1 to TRBJ2-6; D unclear. The CDR3 covers 16 residues. Trimming took off 3 bases at V and 1 base at J, with 10 bases between the two ends. Germline values: CDR1 MNHNS, CDR2 SASEGT. The CDR3 reads CASSEYTRSGANVLTF. The DNA for the CDR3 is TGTGCCAGCAGTGAGTACACCCGTTCTGGGGCCAACGTCCTGACTTTC.

This chain uses TRBV14 with TRBJ2-7, with a tentative D call TRBD1 (6 bases). The J call may be mistaken, given a closer DNA end match to TRBJ2-5. This CDR3 comprises 14 residues. CDR1 is SGHDN, CDR2 FVKESK, per germline. The CDR3, as DNA: TGTGCCAGCAGCAGACAGGCTGGCCAAGAGACCCAGTACTTC. Its protein is CASSRQAGQETQYF.

This clonotype was counted between two and nine times. The chain combines TRBV6-1 with TRBJ2-7, with D possibly being TRBD2 (7 bases). The CDR3 is 15 residues long. V was shortened by 3 bases and J by 5 bases, with 17 bases between the two germline ends. CDR1 MNHNS and CDR2 SASEGT come from the germline V gene. The CDR3 loop reads CASSENTEGGNEQYF. The CDR3 DNA follows: TGTGCCAGCAGTGAGAACACTGAGGGGGGGAACGAGCAGTACTTC.

Comment on this clonotype: The junction differs from germline at one of its ends, possibly a read error. The rearrangement joins TRBV10-3 to TRBJ1-4, with 8 bases that match TRBD1. Germline CDR1 reads ENHRY; CDR2 reads SYGVKD. The CDR3 is 19 residues long. The DNA for the CDR3 is TGTGCCAGCAGTGAAGCCCGGGACAGGCGCGTTGCAACTAATGAAAAACTGTTTTTT. As protein: CASSEARDRRVATNEKLFF.